The 18 T cell receptor beta chains given below trace back to one sample, sequenced in a study of blood T cells in healthy people across ages. Combining a sample-barcoded 5' primer with a J-beta primer mix, a second PCR ran for about 7 to 11 cycles. TCRdb passed the 5' RACE reads through MiXCR, listing each CDR3 protein once. The data hold hundreds of thousands of distinct CDR3 sequences, with 58% observed a single time. The sequenced sample consisted of blood. These receptors all stem from a man aged 30-40 years in good health.

The chain carries TRBV7-9 and TRBJ1-1; D is unclear. The germline gives CDR1 SEHNR, CDR2 FQNEAQ (reference sequence). The CDR3 length is 15 residues. Trimming pared 2 bases from V and 6 bases from J, leaving 16 bases between. The CDR3 region is CASSLKEKKIAEAFF. CDR3 bases: TGTGCCAGCAGCTTAAAAGAGAAGAAGATCGCTGAAGCTTTCTTT.

The chain employs TRBV10-3 and TRBJ2-1; either TRBD1 or TRBD2 may supply D (5 bases each). Germline CDR1 ENHRY, CDR2 SYGVKD. The CDR3 totals 14 residues. V was clipped by 7 bases and J by 5 bases, with 15 bases between them. Here the CDR3 DNA reads TGTGCCATCACCCCCGGGACCCCTAACAATGAGCAGTTCTTC. This sequence encodes CAITPGTPNNEQFF.

This clonotype was counted only a few times. CDR3 bases: TGCGCCAGCAGCTCAGGGTCGGGAATCGATACGCAGTATTTT. It codes for CASSSGSGIDTQYF. The V and J genes are TRBV5-1 and TRBJ2-3; either TRBD1 or TRBD2 may fit D (5 bases each). Germline V gene sequence: CDR1 SGHRS, CDR2 YFSETQ. Deletions cut 3 bases from V and 6 bases from J, with 14 bases between. This CDR3 region has 14 residues.

J is TRBJ2-3 and V is TRBV4-1, with D tentatively TRBD2 (5 bases). CDR1 and CDR2 from the germline V gene are MGHRA and YSYEKL. Trimming pared 4 bases from V and 2 bases from J, leaving 19 bases between. This CDR3 contains 17 residues. CDR3 DNA sequence: TGCGCCAGCAGCCTCGCGGGCGGAATGAAACCCACAGATACGCAGTATTTT. This codes for CASSLAGGMKPTDTQYF.

The chain combines TRBV18 with TRBJ2-4, with 9 bases aligning to TRBD1. Gene TRBJ2-7 matches the end of the DNA better, so the J call may be wrong. The CDR3 has 18 amino acids. Germline lookup yields CDR1 KGHSH and CDR2 LQKENI. The CDR3 nucleotides read TGTGCCAGCTCACCAACTCCCTCGACGGGACAGGGCCCCAACGAGCAGTACTTC. It specifies CASSPTPSTGQGPNEQYF.

CDR3 DNA: TGCAGTGCTAGGGACAGGGATGGAAAACTGTTTTTT. This encodes CSARDRDGKLFF. V usage is TRBV20-1 and J usage is TRBJ1-4, with 8 bases identical to TRBD1. V shed 3 bases, J shed 10 bases, and the junction held 4 bases outside the gene matches. The CDR3 totals 12 residues. Per germline, CDR1 DFQATT and CDR2 SNEGSKA (reference sequence).

The rearrangement uses TRBV7-9 and TRBJ2-3; D is possibly TRBD2 (7 bases). Deletions cut 0 bases from V and 4 bases from J, with 11 bases between. CDR1 and CDR2 from the germline V gene are SEHNR and FQNEAQ (reference sequence). There are 15 residues in the CDR3. CDR3 DNA: TGTGCCAGCAGCTTAGCGGGGGGGCCCTCAGATACGCAGTATTTT. Amino acid sequence: CASSLAGGPSDTQYF. Drawing the rest from reference TRBV7-9 and TRBJ2-3, the complete variable domain is DTGVSQNPRHKITKRGQNVTFRCDPISEHNRLYWYRQTLGQGPEFLTYFQNEAQLEKSRLLSDRFSAERPKGSFSTLEIQRTEQGDSAMYLCASSLAGGPSDTQYFGPGTRLTVL.

This rearrangement joins TRBV20-1 to TRBJ1-2; 7 bases are shared with TRBD1. CDR3 length equals 12 residues. Germline V CDR1 and CDR2: DFQATT, SNEGSKA (reference sequence). V was pared by 4 bases and J by 5 bases, with 4 bases of the junction left unmatched. The CDR3 region is CSATTTGYGYTF. CDR3 DNA: TGCAGTGCTACCACGACAGGGTATGGCTACACCTTC.

The chain carries TRBV20-1 and TRBJ2-5, with D possibly TRBD1 on 6 matching bases. This CDR3 is 12 amino acids long. Trimming pared 5 bases from V and 5 bases from J, leaving 12 bases between. Germline CDR1 and CDR2: DFQATT and SNEGSKA (reference sequence). The CDR3 DNA sequence: TGCAGTGCTGCGACCCAGGGGGAGACCCAGTACTTC. This gives the protein CSAATQGETQYF.

The CDR3, as DNA: TGCAGTGCTAAGATCCTCTCCTACGAGCAGTACTTC. This gives the protein CSAKILSYEQYF. The chain uses TRBV20-1 and TRBJ2-7; no firm D call. Trimming left V 4 bases short and J 0 bases short, with 7 bases between. CDR1 and CDR2 from the germline V gene are DFQATT and SNEGSKA (reference sequence). This CDR3 comprises 12 residues.

This chain links TRBV9 with TRBJ2-1; 11 bases line up with TRBD2. Trimming removed 3 bases from V and 6 bases from J; junction bases left unmatched: 11. Germline V lookup: CDR1 SGDLS, CDR2 YYNGEE. The CDR3 extends over 17 amino acids. The CDR3 loop reads CASSGTSGRSRANEQFF. DNA of the CDR3: TGTGCCAGCAGCGGGACTAGCGGGCGCTCACGGGCCAATGAGCAGTTCTTC.

The chain joins TRBV14 to TRBJ2-1; 12 positions agree with TRBD1. Germline assignment: CDR1 SGHDN and CDR2 FVKESK. J lost 7 bases, V lost 3 bases, and 4 bases had no gene match. This CDR3 spans 15 amino acids. The CDR3 DNA reads as TGTGCCAGCAGCCAGGGGACAGGGGGCGGGAATGAGCAGTTCTTC. Protein product: CASSQGTGGGNEQFF.

The chain couples TRBV20-1 to TRBJ2-1; TRBD2 aligns across 10 bases. In germline, CDR1 is DFQATT, CDR2 SNEGSKA (reference sequence). After removal of 0 bases from V and 9 bases from J, the junction contained 8 bases not matched to a gene. The CDR3 loop spans 15 amino acids. The CDR3 DNA sequence: TGCAGTGCTAGAGACCGGAGAGCGGGAGGGTCTGAGCAGTTCTTC. Protein product: CSARDRRAGGSEQFF.

The CDR3 sequence: CSARVGGGAETQYF. The CDR3, as DNA: TGCAGTGCTAGAGTCGGCGGGGGGGCGGAGACCCAGTACTTC. V gene TRBV20-1 combines with J gene TRBJ2-5; TRBD2 agrees at 9 bases. This CDR3 has 14 amino acids. Trimming removed 1 base from V and 5 bases from J; junction bases left unmatched: 5. The germline CDR1 and CDR2 sequences are DFQATT and SNEGSKA (reference sequence).

This chain uses TRBV6-2 or TRBV6-3 with TRBJ2-1; possible D gene TRBD1, 6 bases. The length of the CDR3 is 15 residues. V dropped 6 bases and J dropped 2 bases, with 14 bases sitting between them. The germline V gene has CDR1 MNHEY and CDR2 SVGEGT. CDR3 region: CASSIRRGTYNEQFF. CDR3 coding DNA: TGTGCCAGCAGCATTCGAAGGGGGACCTACAATGAGCAGTTCTTC.

CDR3 sequence (DNA): TGTGCCAGCAGTGCCGGACAGGGTGGTGAAGCTTTCTTT. Translated: CASSAGQGGEAFF. The chain is built from TRBV2 and TRBJ1-1, with 8 positions matching TRBD1. Per the germline V gene, CDR1 is SNHLY and CDR2 is FYNNEI. V was pared by 4 bases and J by 7 bases, with 5 bases of the junction left unmatched. The CDR3 length is 13 residues.

The chain's CDR3 is CASRRDRSSYNEQFF. Here the CDR3 DNA reads TGTGCCAGCAGACGGGACCGCAGCTCCTACAATGAGCAGTTCTTC. The chain combines TRBV12-3 or TRBV12-4 with TRBJ2-1; either TRBD1 or TRBD2 may fit D (5 bases each). The CDR3 is 15 residues long. The V end lost 6 bases, the J end lost 0 bases, and 12 bases lay between the germline ends.

The rearrangement links TRBV5-1 to TRBJ2-4; 8 bases align to TRBD2. Germline loops: CDR1 SGHRS, CDR2 YFSETQ. After removal of 5 bases from V and 13 bases from J, the junction contained 14 bases not matched to a gene. The CDR3 length is 14 residues. The CDR3 protein is CASSPGLGKREQYF. The DNA of the CDR3 is TGCGCCAGCAGTCCCGGACTAGGAAAGCGGGAGCAGTACTTC.